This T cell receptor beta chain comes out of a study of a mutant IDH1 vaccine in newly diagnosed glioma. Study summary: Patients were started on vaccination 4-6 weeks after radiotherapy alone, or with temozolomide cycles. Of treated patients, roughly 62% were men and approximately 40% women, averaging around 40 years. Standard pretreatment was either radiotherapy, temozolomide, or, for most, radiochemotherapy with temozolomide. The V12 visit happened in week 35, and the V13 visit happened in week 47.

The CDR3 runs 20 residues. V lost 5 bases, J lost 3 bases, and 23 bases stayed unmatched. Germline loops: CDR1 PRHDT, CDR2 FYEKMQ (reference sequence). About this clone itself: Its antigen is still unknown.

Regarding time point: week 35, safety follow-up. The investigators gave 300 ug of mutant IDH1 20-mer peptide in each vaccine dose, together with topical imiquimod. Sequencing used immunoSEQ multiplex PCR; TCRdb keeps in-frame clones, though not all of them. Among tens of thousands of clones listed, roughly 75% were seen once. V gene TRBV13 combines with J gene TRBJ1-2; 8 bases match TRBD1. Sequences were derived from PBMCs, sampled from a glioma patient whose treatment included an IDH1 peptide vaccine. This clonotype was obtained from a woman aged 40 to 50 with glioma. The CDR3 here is CASSLQLFGGQGERDYGYTF. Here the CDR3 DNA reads TGTGCCAGCAGCCTTCAGTTGTTTGGAGGACAGGGAGAGAGGGACTATGGCTACACCTTC. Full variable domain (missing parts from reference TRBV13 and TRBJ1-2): AAGVIQSPRHLIKEKRETATLKCYPIPRHDTVYWYQQGPGQDPQFLISFYEKMQSDKGSIPDRFSAQQFSDYHSELNMSSLELGDSALYFCASSLQLFGGQGERDYGYTFGSGTRLTVV.